Described below is a single T cell receptor beta chain sequence and its context. Its antigen is undetermined. This sample is part of a study of T cell responses to AZD1222 COVID-19 vaccine. Overall study findings and caveats: No day 14 peak samples; only post-peak repertoires were characterized. Baseline seropositivity characterized only 5 to 7 AZD1222 recipients. The study found vaccine-associated CD4 TCRs spanning spike, dominant at 160-218 and 743-854.

Here immunoSEQ multiplex PCR was the method, and the copy in TCRdb shows in-frame clones only, minus some. The sample carries about 160,000 clones, about nine tenths recorded once. V shed 3 bases, J shed 5 bases, and the junction held 2 bases outside the gene matches. Germline lookup yields CDR1 MNHEY and CDR2 SMNVEV (reference sequence). The CDR3 extends over 13 amino acids. The receptor was isolated from an adult in good health. The material sequenced was peripheral blood, taken on day 0 of AZD1222 vaccination. The chain combines TRBV27 with TRBJ2-7, with 9 bases identical to TRBD2. CDR3 sequence reads: CASSLREGNEQYF. CDR3 coding DNA: TGTGCCAGCAGTTTGCGGGAGGGTAACGAGCAGTACTTC.